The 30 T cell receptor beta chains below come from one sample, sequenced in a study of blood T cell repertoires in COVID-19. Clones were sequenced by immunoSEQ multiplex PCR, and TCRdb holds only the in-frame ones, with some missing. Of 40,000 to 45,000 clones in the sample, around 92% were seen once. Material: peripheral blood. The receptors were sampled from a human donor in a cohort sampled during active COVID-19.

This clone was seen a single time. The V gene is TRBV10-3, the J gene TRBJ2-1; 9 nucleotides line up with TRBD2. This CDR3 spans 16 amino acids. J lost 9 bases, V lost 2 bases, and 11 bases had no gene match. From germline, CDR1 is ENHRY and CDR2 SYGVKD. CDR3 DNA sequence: TGTGCCATCAGTGAGCCACTGGGACTAGCTTCGGGTGAGCAGTTCTTC. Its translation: CAISEPLGLASGEQFF.

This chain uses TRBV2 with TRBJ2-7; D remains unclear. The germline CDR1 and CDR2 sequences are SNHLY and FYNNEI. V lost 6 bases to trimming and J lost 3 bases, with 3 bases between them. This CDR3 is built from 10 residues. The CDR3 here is CASSHYEQYF. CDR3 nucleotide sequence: TGTGCCAGCAGCCACTACGAGCAGTACTTC.

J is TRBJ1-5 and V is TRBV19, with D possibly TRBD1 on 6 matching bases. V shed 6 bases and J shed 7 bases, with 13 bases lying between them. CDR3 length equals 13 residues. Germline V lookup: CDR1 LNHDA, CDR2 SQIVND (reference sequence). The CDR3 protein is CASRGGDGQPQHF. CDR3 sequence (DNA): TGTGCCAGTAGAGGGGGGGATGGCCAGCCCCAGCATTTT. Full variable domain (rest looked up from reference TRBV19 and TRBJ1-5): DGGITQSPKYLFRKEGQNVTLSCEQNLNHDAMYWYRQDPGQGLRLIYYSQIVNDFQKGDIAEGYSVSREKKESFPLTVTSAQKNPTAFYLCASRGGDGQPQHFGDGTRLSIL.

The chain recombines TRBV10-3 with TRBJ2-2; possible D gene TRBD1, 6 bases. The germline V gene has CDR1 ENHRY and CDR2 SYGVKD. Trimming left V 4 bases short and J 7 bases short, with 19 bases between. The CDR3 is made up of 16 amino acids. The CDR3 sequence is CAISGKQGMIVGELFF. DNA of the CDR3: TGTGCCATCAGTGGTAAACAGGGTATGATCGTCGGGGAGCTGTTTTTT.

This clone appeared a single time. The CDR3 sequence: CASSLAWGGDLGYTF. CDR3 DNA: TGCGCCAGCAGCTTGGCCTGGGGCGGGGACTTAGGCTACACCTTC. J is TRBJ1-2 and V is TRBV5-1; D may be TRBD1 (5 bases). This CDR3 comprises 15 residues. V gave up 0 bases and J gave up 8 bases, with 17 bases separating them. From germline, CDR1 is SGHRS and CDR2 YFSETQ.

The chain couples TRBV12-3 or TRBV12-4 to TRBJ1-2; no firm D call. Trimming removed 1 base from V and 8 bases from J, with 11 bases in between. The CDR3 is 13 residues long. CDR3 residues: CASSLGPREGYTF. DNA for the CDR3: TGTGCCAGCAGTTTAGGCCCTCGGGAGGGCTACACCTTC.

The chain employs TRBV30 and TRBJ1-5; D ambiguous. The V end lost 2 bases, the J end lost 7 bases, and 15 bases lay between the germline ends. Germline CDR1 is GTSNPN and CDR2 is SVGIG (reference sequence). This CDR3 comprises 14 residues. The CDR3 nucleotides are TGTGCCTGGAGTTGGCGGGGAACGTCCCAGCCCCAGCATTTT. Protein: CAWSWRGTSQPQHF. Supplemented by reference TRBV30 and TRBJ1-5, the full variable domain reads SQTIHQWPATLVQPVGSPLSLECTVEGTSNPNLYWYRQAAGRGLQLLFYSVGIGQISSEVPQNLSASRPQDRQFILSSKKLLLSDSGFYLCAWSWRGTSQPQHFGDGTRLSIL.

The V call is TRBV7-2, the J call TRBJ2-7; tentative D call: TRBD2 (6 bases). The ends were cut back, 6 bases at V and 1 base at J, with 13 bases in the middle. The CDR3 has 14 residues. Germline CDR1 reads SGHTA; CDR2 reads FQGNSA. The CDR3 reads CASSGTSGSYEQYF. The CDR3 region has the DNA TGTGCCAGCAGTGGGACTTCGGGGTCCTACGAGCAGTACTTC.

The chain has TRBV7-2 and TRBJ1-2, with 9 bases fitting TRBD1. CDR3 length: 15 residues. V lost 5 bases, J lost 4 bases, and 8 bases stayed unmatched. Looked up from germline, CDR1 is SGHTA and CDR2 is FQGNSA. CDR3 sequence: CASSPRTGESYGYTF. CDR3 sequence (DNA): TGTGCCAGCAGCCCACGGACAGGGGAGTCCTATGGCTACACCTTC. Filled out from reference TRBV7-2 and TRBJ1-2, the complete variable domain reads GAGVSQSPSNKVTEKGKDVELRCDPISGHTALYWYRQSLGQGLEFLIYFQGNSAPDKSGLPSDRFSAERTGGSVSTLTIQRTQQEDSAVYLCASSPRTGESYGYTFGSGTRLTVV.

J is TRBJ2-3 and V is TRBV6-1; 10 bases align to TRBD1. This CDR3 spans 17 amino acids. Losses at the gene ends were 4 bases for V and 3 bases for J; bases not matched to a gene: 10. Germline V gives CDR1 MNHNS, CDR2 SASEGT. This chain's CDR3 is CASSAPDRGRGTDTQYF. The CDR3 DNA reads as TGTGCCAGCAGTGCACCGGACAGGGGGAGAGGGACAGATACGCAGTATTTT.

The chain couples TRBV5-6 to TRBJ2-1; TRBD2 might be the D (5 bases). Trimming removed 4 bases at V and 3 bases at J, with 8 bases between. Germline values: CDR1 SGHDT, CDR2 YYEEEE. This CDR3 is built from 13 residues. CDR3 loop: CASSGTSYNEQFF. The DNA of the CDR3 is TGTGCCAGCAGCGGAACTAGCTACAATGAGCAGTTCTTC. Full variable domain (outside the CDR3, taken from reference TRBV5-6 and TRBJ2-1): DAGVTQSPTHLIKTRGQQVTLRCSPKSGHDTVSWYQQALGQGPQFIFQYYEEEERQRGNFPDRFSGHQFPNYSSELNVNALLLGDSALYLCASSGTSYNEQFFGPGTRLTVL.

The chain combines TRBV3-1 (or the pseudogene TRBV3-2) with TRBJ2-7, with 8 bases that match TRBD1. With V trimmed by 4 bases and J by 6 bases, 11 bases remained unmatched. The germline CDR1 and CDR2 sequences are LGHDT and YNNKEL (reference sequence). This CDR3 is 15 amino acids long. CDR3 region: CASSRGQGGTGEQYF. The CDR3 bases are TGTGCCAGCAGCCGAGGACAGGGCGGGACGGGCGAGCAGTACTTC.

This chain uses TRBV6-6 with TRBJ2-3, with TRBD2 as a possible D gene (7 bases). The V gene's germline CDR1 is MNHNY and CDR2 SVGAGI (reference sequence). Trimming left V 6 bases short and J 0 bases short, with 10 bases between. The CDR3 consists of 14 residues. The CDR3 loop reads CASRGGGSTDTQYF. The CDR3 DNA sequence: TGTGCCAGCAGAGGGGGGGGTAGCACAGATACGCAGTATTTT.

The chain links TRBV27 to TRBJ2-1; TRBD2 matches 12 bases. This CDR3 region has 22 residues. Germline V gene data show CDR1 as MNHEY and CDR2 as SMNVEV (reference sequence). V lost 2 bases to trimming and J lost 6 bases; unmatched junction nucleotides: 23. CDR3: CASSLRSGGGRTGTSGFNEQFF. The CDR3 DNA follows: TGTGCCAGCAGTTTACGGTCGGGGGGGGGCCGAACAGGGACTAGCGGGTTCAATGAGCAGTTCTTC.

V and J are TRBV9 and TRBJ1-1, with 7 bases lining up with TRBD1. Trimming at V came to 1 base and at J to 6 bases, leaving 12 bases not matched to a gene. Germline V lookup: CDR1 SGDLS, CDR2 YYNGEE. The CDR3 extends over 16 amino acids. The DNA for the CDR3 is TGTGCCAGCAGCGTAAGCCCCGACAGGGCGAAGGCTGAAGCTTTCTTT. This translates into CASSVSPDRAKAEAFF.

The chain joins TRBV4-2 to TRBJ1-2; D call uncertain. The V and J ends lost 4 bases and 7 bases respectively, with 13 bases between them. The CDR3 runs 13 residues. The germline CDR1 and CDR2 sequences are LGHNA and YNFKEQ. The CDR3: CASSPRQDGGYTF. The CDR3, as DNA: TGTGCCAGCAGCCCTCGCCAGGATGGTGGCTACACCTTC.

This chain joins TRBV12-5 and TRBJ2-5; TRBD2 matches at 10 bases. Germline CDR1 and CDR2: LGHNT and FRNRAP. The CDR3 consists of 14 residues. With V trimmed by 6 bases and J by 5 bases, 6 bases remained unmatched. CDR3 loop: CASGTGLARETQYF. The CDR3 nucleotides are TGTGCTAGTGGGACGGGACTAGCGAGGGAGACCCAGTACTTC.

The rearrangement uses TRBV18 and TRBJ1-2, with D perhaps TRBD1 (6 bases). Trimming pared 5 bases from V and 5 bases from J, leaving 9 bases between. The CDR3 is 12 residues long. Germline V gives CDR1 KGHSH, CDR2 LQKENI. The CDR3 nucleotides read TGTGCCAGCTCAAATACAGGGTATGGCTACACCTTC. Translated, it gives CASSNTGYGYTF.

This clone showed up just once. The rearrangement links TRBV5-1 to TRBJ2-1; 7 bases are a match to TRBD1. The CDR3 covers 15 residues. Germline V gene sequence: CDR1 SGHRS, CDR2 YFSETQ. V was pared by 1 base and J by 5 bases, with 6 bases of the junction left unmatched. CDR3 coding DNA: TGCGCCAGCAGCTTGACCGGGACAGTAAACAATGAGCAGTTCTTC. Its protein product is CASSLTGTVNNEQFF.

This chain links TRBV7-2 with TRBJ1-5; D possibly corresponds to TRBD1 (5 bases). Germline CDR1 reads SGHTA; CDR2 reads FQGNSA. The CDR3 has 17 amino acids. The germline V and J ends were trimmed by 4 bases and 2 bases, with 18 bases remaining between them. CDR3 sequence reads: CASSSPREGIGNQPQHF. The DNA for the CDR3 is TGTGCCAGCAGCTCCCCCAGGGAAGGGATAGGCAATCAGCCCCAGCATTTT.

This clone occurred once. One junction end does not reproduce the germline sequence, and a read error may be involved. CDR3 loop: CASSPMTGESDF. The CDR3 nucleotides read TGTGCCAGCTCACCTATGACAGGGGAATCGGATTTT. The V gene is TRBV18, the J gene TRBJ1-3; 8 bases match TRBD1. The CDR3 covers 12 residues. In germline, CDR1 is KGHSH, CDR2 LQKENI.

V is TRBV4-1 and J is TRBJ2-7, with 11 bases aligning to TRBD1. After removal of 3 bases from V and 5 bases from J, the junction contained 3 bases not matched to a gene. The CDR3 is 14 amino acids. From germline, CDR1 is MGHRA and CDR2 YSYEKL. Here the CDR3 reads CASSHRDRGDEQYF. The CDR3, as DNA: TGCGCCAGCAGCCACCGGGACAGGGGGGACGAGCAGTACTTC.

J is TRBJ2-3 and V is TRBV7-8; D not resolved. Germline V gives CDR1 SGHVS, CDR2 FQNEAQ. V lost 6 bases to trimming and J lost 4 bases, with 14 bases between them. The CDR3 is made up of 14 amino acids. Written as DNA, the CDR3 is TGTGCCAGCAGAGTGACGACTTCCCCAGATACGCAGTATTTT. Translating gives CASRVTTSPDTQYF.

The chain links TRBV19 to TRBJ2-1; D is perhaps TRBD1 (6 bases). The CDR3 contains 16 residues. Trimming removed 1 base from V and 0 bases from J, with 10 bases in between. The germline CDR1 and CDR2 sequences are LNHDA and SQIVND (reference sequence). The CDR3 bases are TGTGCCAGTAGTATAGGACAGGCGAGCTCCTACAATGAGCAGTTCTTC. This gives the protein CASSIGQASSYNEQFF.

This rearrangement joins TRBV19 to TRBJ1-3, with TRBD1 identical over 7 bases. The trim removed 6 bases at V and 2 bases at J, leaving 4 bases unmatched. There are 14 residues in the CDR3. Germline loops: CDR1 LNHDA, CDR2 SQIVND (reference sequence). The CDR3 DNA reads TGTGCCAGTAGGGTGACAGGGACTGGAAACACCATATATTTT. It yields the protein CASRVTGTGNTIYF.

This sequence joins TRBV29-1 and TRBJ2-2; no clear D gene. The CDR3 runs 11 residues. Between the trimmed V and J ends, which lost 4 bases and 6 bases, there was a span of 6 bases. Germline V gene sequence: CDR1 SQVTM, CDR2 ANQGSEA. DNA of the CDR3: TGCAGCGTTGGACATCCCGGGGAGCTGTTTTTT. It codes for CSVGHPGELFF.

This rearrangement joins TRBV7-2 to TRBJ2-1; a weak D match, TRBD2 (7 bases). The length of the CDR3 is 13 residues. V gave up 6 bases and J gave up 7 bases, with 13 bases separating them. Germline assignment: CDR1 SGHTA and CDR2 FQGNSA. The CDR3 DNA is TGTGCCAGCAGTCTTAAGGGGGGGAATGAGCAGTTCTTC. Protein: CASSLKGGNEQFF. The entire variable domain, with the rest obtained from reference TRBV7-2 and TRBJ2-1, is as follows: GAGVSQSPSNKVTEKGKDVELRCDPISGHTALYWYRQSLGQGLEFLIYFQGNSAPDKSGLPSDRFSAERTGGSVSTLTIQRTQQEDSAVYLCASSLKGGNEQFFGPGTRLTVL.

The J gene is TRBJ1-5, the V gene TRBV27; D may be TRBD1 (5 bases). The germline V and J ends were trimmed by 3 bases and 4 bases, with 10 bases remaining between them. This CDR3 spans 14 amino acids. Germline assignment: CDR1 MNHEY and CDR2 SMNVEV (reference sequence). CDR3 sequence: CASSFKGTNQPQHF. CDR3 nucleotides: TGTGCCAGCAGTTTTAAGGGGACTAATCAGCCCCAGCATTTT.

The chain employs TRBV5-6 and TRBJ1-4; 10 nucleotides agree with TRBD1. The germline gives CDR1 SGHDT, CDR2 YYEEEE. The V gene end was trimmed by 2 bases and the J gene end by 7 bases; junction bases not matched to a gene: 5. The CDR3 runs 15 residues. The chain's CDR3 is CASSFLRTGGEKLFF. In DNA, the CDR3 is TGTGCCAGCAGCTTTCTCAGGACAGGGGGTGAAAAACTGTTTTTT.

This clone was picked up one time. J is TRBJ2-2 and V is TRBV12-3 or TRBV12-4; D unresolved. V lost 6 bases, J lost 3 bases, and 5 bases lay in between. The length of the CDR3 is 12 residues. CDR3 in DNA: TGTGCCAGCAGACTGCACACCGGGGAGCTGTTTTTT. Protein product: CASRLHTGELFF.